A selection of T cell receptor beta chains follows, all from one sample in a study of blood T cell repertoires in COVID-19. Profiling relied on immunoSEQ multiplex PCR, and the TCRdb table lists in-frame clones only, not all of them. The sample has 40,000 to 55,000 clones, around nine tenths seen once. Sequenced: peripheral blood. These receptors all come from a human donor in a cohort sampled during active COVID-19. CDR3s include the opening cysteine and the closing phenylalanine or tryptophan. D genes are given only for firm matches. The size of a clone is reported for some rows only, either as once, few or many, or as a class for expanded clones.

d_gene	abundance	v_gene	j_gene	CDR3nt	CDR3aa
-	few	TRBV5-4	TRBJ2-1	TGTGCCAGCAGCAAGGCGGCCGCGGGTGAGCAGTTCTTC	CASSKAAAGEQFF
-	-	TRBV20-1	TRBJ1-1	TGCAGTGCTAGTAAAACGGGGTTCATGAACACTGAAGCTTTCTTT	CSASKTGFMNTEAFF
-	-	TRBV5-6	TRBJ2-1	TGTGCCAGCAGCTCGGTCGAGACGGGAGTTTTCTACAATGAGCAGTTCTTC	CASSSVETGVFYNEQFF
-	-	TRBV15	TRBJ1-1	TGTGCCACCAGCAGAGACAGGCCGGGGGAAGCTTTCTTT	CATSRDRPGEAFF
-	-	TRBV5-6	TRBJ2-1	TGTGCCAGCAGTCCCATTCGGGAGTTCGATTTAGGTGAGCAGTTCTTC	CASSPIREFDLGEQFF
-	once	TRBV12-5	TRBJ1-2	TGTGCTAGTGGTTTGGTGTCAAACTATGGCTACACCTTC	CASGLVSNYGYTF
-	-	TRBV7-8	TRBJ1-2	TGTGCCAGCAGCTTATGGAGGGACCCCTATGGCTACACCTTC	CASSLWRDPYGYTF
TRBD2	-	TRBV5-5	TRBJ2-1	TGTGCCAGCAGCTTGGGGTCCGGTGATAGCGGGGGCTACCAGTTCTTC	CASSLGSGDSGGYQFF
TRBD2	-	TRBV7-9	TRBJ2-1	TGTGCCAGCAGCACCCGACTAGCGGACACCGGAGATGAGCAGTTCTTC	CASSTRLADTGDEQFF
TRBD1	-	TRBV3-1/TRBV3-2	TRBJ1-2	TGTGCCAGCAGCCAGCCCTCGACAGGGGGCAAAAACTATGGCTACACCTTC	CASSQPSTGGKNYGYTF